The rows below give T cell receptor beta chains drawn from one sample of a study of T cell repertoires and Cas9 in healthy adults. Profiled with immunoSEQ multiplex PCR; TCRdb holds only in-frame clones, not every one. The sample lists roughly 14,000 clones; roughly 87% were seen once. Sequencing was performed on Tregs (CD4+, CD25+, CD127-, CD137-, CD154-) from PBMCs; culture status not recorded. The receptors derive from a human donor in good health. CDR3s include the opening cysteine and the closing phenylalanine or tryptophan. A D gene is named only where the DNA matches it firmly. Clone size appears in some rows only: once, few, many, or a class for an expanded clone.

size,D,V,J,CDR3,DNA
.,.,TRBV14,TRBJ1-1,CASSQTQNTEAFF,TGTGCCAGCAGCCAAACCCAGAACACTGAAGCTTTCTTT
.,.,TRBV7-3,TRBJ2-2,CASSFRGSRLFF,TGTGCCAGCAGCTTCCGGGGGTCGAGACTGTTTTTT
.,TRBD2,TRBV18,TRBJ2-3,CASSPRTSTDRWYF,TGTGCCAGCTCACCTAGGACTAGCACCGACAGGTGGTATTTT
.,TRBD1,TRBV9,TRBJ2-2,CASSVGTVNTGELFF,TGTGCCAGCAGCGTCGGGACAGTTAACACCGGGGAGCTGTTTTTT
.,.,TRBV2,TRBJ1-2,CASRVATSNYGYTF,TGTGCCAGCCGAGTTGCAACATCTAACTATGGCTACACCTTC
once,.,TRBV11-3,TRBJ2-5,CASSLARAVETQYF,TGTGCCAGCAGCTTAGCCCGCGCCGTAGAGACCCAGTACTTC
.,.,TRBV5-1,TRBJ1-5,CASSVGPSSNQPQHF,TGCGCCAGCAGCGTGGGTCCAAGTAGCAATCAGCCCCAGCATTTT
.,.,TRBV9,TRBJ1-1,CASSVGSGTTEAFF,TGTGCCAGCAGCGTAGGTTCCGGGACCACTGAAGCTTTCTTT
.,.,TRBV18,TRBJ1-1,CASSGVQDLNTEAFF,TGTGCCAGCTCAGGGGTTCAGGACCTGAACACTGAAGCTTTCTTT
.,.,TRBV5-1,TRBJ1-6,CASSLYRDRGAPLHF,TGCGCCAGCAGCTTATACCGGGACCGGGGTGCACCCCTCCACTTT
.,TRBD2,TRBV27,TRBJ2-2,CASSSRLAENTGELFF,TGTGCCAGCAGTTCCCGACTAGCGGAAAACACCGGGGAGCTGTTTTTT
.,.,TRBV27,TRBJ1-2,CASSPRGGPNYGYTF,TGTGCCAGCAGCCCGCGGGGGGGCCCCAACTATGGCTACACCTTC
few,.,TRBV7-3,TRBJ2-3,CASSLGGASTDTQYF,TGTGCCAGCAGCTTAGGGGGGGCGAGCACAGATACGCAGTATTTT
few,TRBD2,TRBV15,TRBJ2-7,CATSRDRGGYEQYF,TGTGCCACCAGCAGAGATCGGGGGGGCTACGAGCAGTACTTC
.,TRBD1,TRBV5-3,TRBJ1-5,CARSLARTGENQPQHF,TGTGCCAGAAGCTTGGCCCGGACAGGGGAGAATCAGCCCCAGCATTTT
.,TRBD2,TRBV7-2,TRBJ2-5,CASSLLGGYETQYF,TGTGCCAGCAGCTTACTCGGGGGGTACGAGACCCAGTACTTC
.,.,TRBV11-3,TRBJ1-2,CASSSGRYGYTF,TGTGCCAGCAGCTCTGGGCGGTATGGCTACACCTTC
.,.,TRBV5-4,TRBJ1-5,CASSPAPGPQPQHF,TGTGCCAGCAGCCCCGCCCCCGGGCCACAGCCCCAGCATTTT
.,.,TRBV7-9,TRBJ2-6,CASSPRQGLGANVLTF,TGTGCCAGCAGCCCCCGTCAGGGGCTAGGGGCCAACGTCCTGACTTTC
.,.,TRBV6-1,TRBJ1-1,CASSRGGLDAFF,TGTGCCAGCAGCCGCGGGGGCCTTGACGCTTTCTTT
.,.,TRBV5-5,TRBJ2-5,CASSRILGALGRTQYF,TGTGCCAGCAGTAGGATCTTGGGGGCCCTCGGCAGGACCCAGTACTTC
.,.,TRBV7-2,TRBJ1-1,CASSLDVWRTEAFF,TGTGCCAGCAGCTTAGATGTGTGGCGGACCGAAGCTTTCTTT
.,TRBD1,TRBV6-6,TRBJ1-1,CASSIPGTGGPEAFF,TGTGCCAGCAGTATCCCCGGGACAGGGGGCCCTGAAGCTTTCTTT
.,TRBD2,TRBV5-1,TRBJ2-3,CASTQSGTRATDTQYF,TGCGCCAGTACACAGTCCGGGACTAGGGCTACAGATACGCAGTATTTT
.,.,TRBV30,TRBJ1-5,CAWSDGRNQPQHF,TGTGCCTGGAGTGATGGGAGGAATCAGCCCCAGCATTTT
.,.,TRBV15,TRBJ1-5,CATSRPGPNQPQHF,TGTGCCACCAGCAGACCCGGCCCCAATCAGCCCCAGCATTTT
.,.,TRBV30,TRBJ1-5,CAWTPTPWGQPQHF,TGTGCCTGGACCCCGACCCCCTGGGGTCAGCCCCAGCATTTT
.,.,TRBV6-6,TRBJ2-7,CASTPRGPYEQYF,TGTGCCAGCACTCCCCGTGGCCCCTACGAGCAGTACTTC
once,TRBD2,TRBV30,TRBJ2-2,CACTSGGAVGELFF,TGTGCCTGTACTAGCGGGGGGGCCGTCGGGGAGCTGTTTTTT
.,.,TRBV5-3,TRBJ1-1,CARSFPPKSGNTEAFF,TGTGCCAGAAGCTTCCCACCCAAGTCGGGGAACACTGAAGCTTTCTTT
once,TRBD1,TRBV5-1,TRBJ2-2,CASSSRTGLGELFF,TGCGCCAGCAGCTCAAGGACAGGGCTCGGGGAGCTGTTTTTT
.,TRBD2,TRBV4-2,TRBJ2-3,CASSQEGGLAGVGSTQYF,TGTGCCAGCAGCCAAGAAGGAGGGCTAGCGGGAGTTGGGAGTACGCAGTATTTT
once,.,TRBV4-3,TRBJ1-3,CASSQAGGSGNTIYF,TGCGCCAGCAGCCAAGCTGGGGGCTCTGGAAACACCATATATTTT
.,.,TRBV15,TRBJ1-1,CATSRAAPGTEAFF,TGTGCCACCAGCAGAGCCGCTCCCGGCACTGAAGCTTTCTTT
.,.,TRBV7-8,TRBJ1-3,CASSLSRVGNTIYF,TGTGCCAGCAGCTTAAGCAGGGTTGGAAACACCATATATTTT
.,.,TRBV19,TRBJ2-2,CASSIWAGELFF,TGTGCCAGTAGTATCTGGGCCGGGGAGCTGTTTTTT
.,TRBD1,TRBV19,TRBJ2-1,CASTRDRGYNEQFF,TGTGCCAGCACCAGGGACAGGGGTTACAATGAGCAGTTCTTC
.,.,TRBV7-2,TRBJ2-1,CASSPPGVAYNEQFF,TGTGCCAGCAGCCCGCCCGGCGTAGCTTACAATGAGCAGTTCTTC
.,.,TRBV20-1,TRBJ1-2,CSAGHDYGYTF,TGCAGTGCCGGACATGACTATGGCTACACCTTC
once,.,TRBV5-4,TRBJ1-1,CASSLGGLNTEAFF,TGTGCCAGCAGCTTGGGGGGGCTAAACACTGAAGCTTTCTTT
.,TRBD1,TRBV15,TRBJ1-1,CATSRKTGGRTEAFF,TGTGCCACCAGCAGAAAGACAGGGGGTAGGACTGAAGCTTTCTTT
.,.,TRBV2,TRBJ1-5,CASKTDALSSNQPQHF,TGTGCCAGCAAGACGGACGCCCTAAGTAGCAATCAGCCCCAGCATTTT
.,.,TRBV15,TRBJ2-6,CATSRPLGSGANVLTF,TGTGCCACCAGCAGGCCCCTAGGCTCTGGGGCCAACGTCCTGACTTTC
.,.,TRBV7-9,TRBJ2-2,CASSSQGF,TGTGCCAGCAGCTCCCAGGGCTTT
once,TRBD1,TRBV15,TRBJ1-2,CATSRDLPGQGFGYTF,TGTGCCACCAGCAGAGACCTTCCGGGACAGGGGTTTGGCTACACCTTC
.,TRBD1,TRBV30,TRBJ2-1,CAWSVTGGQAYNEQFF,TGTGCCTGGAGTGTCACAGGGGGCCAAGCTTACAATGAGCAGTTCTTC
.,TRBD1,TRBV11-2,TRBJ2-7,CASSWAGGYEQYF,TGTGCCAGCAGCTGGGCAGGGGGCTACGAGCAGTACTTC
.,.,TRBV7-2,TRBJ1-1,CASSLESAGPFEAFF,TGTGCCAGCAGCTTAGAGTCGGCAGGGCCCTTTGAAGCTTTCTTT
once,TRBD2,TRBV12-5,TRBJ2-1,CASGLALSGVKNEQFF,TGTGCTAGTGGTTTAGCTTTGAGCGGGGTGAAAAATGAGCAGTTCTTC
once,TRBD2,TRBV7-6,TRBJ2-5,CASSPSGGQETQYF,TGTGCCAGCAGCCCTAGCGGGGGGCAAGAGACCCAGTACTTC
.,.,TRBV19,TRBJ1-6,CASSFYNSPLHF,TGTGCCAGTAGTTTCTATAATTCACCCCTCCACTTT
.,.,TRBV7-2,TRBJ2-7,CASSPGLPYEQYF,TGTGCCAGCAGCCCCGGGTTGCCCTACGAGCAGTACTTC
.,.,TRBV10-3,TRBJ2-1,CAISEYSHNNEQFF,TGTGCCATCAGTGAGTATTCCCACAACAATGAGCAGTTCTTC